Reported below is one TCR beta chain. Cohorts were determined from participant-reported clinical history. During the 2 weeks before they entered the study, exposed participants had met someone with a PCR-confirmed or clinician-diagnosed COVID-19 case. This entry comes from a study of blood T cell repertoires in COVID-19. In the study overall: Sources were T cells, B-cell-depleted T cells, or PBMCs; the material itself was cDNA or gDNA.

Original processing methods: Reference gene primer amplification gave estimated nucleated cell counts. The assay was immunoSEQ multiplex PCR, and TCRdb's table has in-frame clones only and misses some. V and J calls and clone size are those listed in that table; D and trimming were worked out from the DNA. Of 110,000 to 150,000 clones in the sample, about 84% were seen once. Germline CDR1 reads KGHSH; CDR2 reads LQKENI. Trimming removed 3 bases from V and 1 base from J; junction bases left unmatched: 9. The CDR3 loop spans 17 amino acids. Sequencing was performed on PBMCs or T cells enriched from blood (not recorded which). The sequence derives from a woman aged 18-30 years who had been exposed to COVID-19. This chain connects TRBV18 to TRBJ2-5, with 9 bases aligning to TRBD1. The CDR3 loop reads CASSPPRTGVIQETQYF. As DNA, the CDR3 is TGTGCCAGCTCACCCCCGAGGACAGGGGTCATCCAAGAGACCCAGTACTTC. Full variable domain (remainder filled in from reference TRBV18 and TRBJ2-5): NAGVMQNPRHLVRRRGQEARLRCSPMKGHSHVYWYRQLPEEGLKFMVYLQKENIIDESGMPKERFSAEFPKEGPSILRIQQVVRGDSAAYFCASSPPRTGVIQETQYFGPGTRLLVL.